This TCR beta chain was identified during a study of blood T cell repertoires in COVID-19. Study-level background: The origin of the acute and convalescent COVID-19 samples was the United States, Italy and Spain. T cells, B-cell-depleted T cells, or PBMCs provided the cDNA or gDNA that served as material.

Source study methods: The assay estimated nucleated cells by amplifying reference gene primers. Assay used: immunoSEQ multiplex PCR; TCRdb lists only in-frame clones, some missing. V, J and clone size reflect that table, while D and trimming were determined from the DNA. The sample yields some 99,000 clones, around four fifths seen once. V lost 3 bases to trimming and J lost 5 bases, with 12 bases between them. The CDR3 runs 13 residues. Germline V gives CDR1 SGDLS, CDR2 YYNGEE. Sequencing was performed on peripheral blood. The TCR sequence derives from a woman aged 55-75 years with acute or convalescent COVID-19. V and J are TRBV9 and TRBJ2-7; D is perhaps TRBD2 (5 bases). The DNA for the CDR3 is TGTGCCAGCAGCGCGGACGGGGAGCACGAGCAGTACTTC. This translates into CASSADGEHEQYF. Variable domain in full (rest from reference TRBV9 and TRBJ2-7): DSGVTQTPKHLITATGQRVTLRCSPRSGDLSVYWYQQSLDQGLQFLIQYYNGEERAKGNILERFSAQQFPDLHSELNLSSLELGDSALYFCASSADGEHEQYFGPGTRLTVT.